This TCR beta chain was identified in a study of radiotherapy plus CTLA-4 blockade in lung cancer. Whole-study findings and limits: Subsequent to radiotherapy plus ipilimumab, tumor-derived TCR clones underwent expansion in blood. Reports identified early blood T cell clone dynamics, with interferon-beta, as the best response predictor.

Per germline, CDR1 SGHNT and CDR2 YYREEE (reference sequence). The CDR3 extends over 16 amino acids. Trimming pared 1 base from V and 2 bases from J, leaving 13 bases between. About this clone itself: Its antigen is still unknown.

Some clones are missing from TCRdb's copy, which holds only in-frame ones; the method was immunoSEQ multiplex PCR. The sample yields tens of thousands of clones, 60% to 85% seen once. Focal radiation plus CTLA-4 blockade with ipilimumab was administered to patients who had chemo-refractory metastatic non-small-cell lung cancer. Sample: peripheral blood, taken from a patient treated with radiotherapy plus ipilimumab. This chain joins TRBV5-4 and TRBJ2-1, with a possible D match to TRBD1 (7 bases). The TCR was taken from a human donor with non-small cell lung cancer who had a partial response to radiotherapy plus ipilimumab. Some clones in this sample may be carry-over from other donors' samples. The CDR3 reads CASSLPPRGAYNEQFF. CDR3 in DNA: TGTGCCAGCAGCTTGCCCCCCAGGGGGGCCTACAATGAGCAGTTCTTC.